Below are 10 T cell receptor beta chains sequenced from a single sample in a study of blood T cells in healthy people across ages. For the second PCR, which ran for roughly 6 to 12 cycles, a sample-barcoded 5' primer and a J-beta primer mix were used. TCRdb re-called the 5' RACE reads through MiXCR, storing one row per CDR3 protein. The sample has roughly 800,000 distinct CDR3 sequences; about 25% are singletons. This same sample was also taken into another study, of T cells of mothers and their children.

The sequencing input was blood. The origin of the receptors is a boy between 10 and 17 years old in good health.

The chain combines TRBV7-2 with TRBJ2-5; D remains ambiguous. The V end was cut by 0 bases, the J end by 1 base, with 6 bases between. The V gene's germline CDR1 is SGHTA and CDR2 FQGNSA. The CDR3 spans 14 residues. The CDR3 here is CASSLASTQETQYF. The CDR3 nucleotides read TGTGCCAGCAGCTTAGCGTCTACCCAAGAGACCCAGTACTTC.

The chain has TRBV2 and TRBJ1-1; 10 nucleotides align to TRBD1. There are 15 residues in the CDR3. V shed 10 bases and J 7 bases; nucleotides not matched to a gene: 15. Germline V gene data show CDR1 as SNHLY and CDR2 as FYNNEI. DNA for the CDR3: TGTGCCATCCTCGCCCCGGGACAGGGGAAGGGTGAAGCTTTCTTT. Its translation: CAILAPGQGKGEAFF. Using reference TRBV2 and TRBJ1-1 for the parts outside the CDR3, the full variable domain is EPEVTQTPSHQVTQMGQEVILRCVPISNHLYFYWYRQILGQKVEFLVSFYNNEISEKSEIFDDQFSVERPDGSNFTLKIRSTKLEDSAMYFCAILAPGQGKGEAFFGQGTRLTVV.

V and J are TRBV29-1 and TRBJ2-1; 11 bases fit TRBD2. Trimming removed 7 bases from V and 8 bases from J; junction bases left unmatched: 4. There are 12 residues in the CDR3. The germline V gene encodes CDR1 SQVTM and CDR2 ANQGSEA. This CDR3 reads CSALAGVHEQFF. Written as DNA, the CDR3 is TGCAGCGCACTAGCGGGAGTACATGAGCAGTTCTTC.

This rearrangement joins TRBV15 to TRBJ1-2; tentative D call: TRBD1 (5 bases). The V gene's germline CDR1 is LNHNV and CDR2 YYDKDF (reference sequence). CDR3 size: 14 residues. V was trimmed by 6 bases and J by 6 bases, leaving 17 bases between them. CDR3 in amino acids: CATRETGQGDGYTF. For the CDR3, the DNA is TGTGCCACCAGAGAGACCGGGCAGGGAGATGGCTACACCTTC.

This clonotype has more than one count but fewer than ten. J is TRBJ2-3 and V is TRBV11-2; D may match TRBD1 or TRBD2 (5 bases each). Germline loops: CDR1 SGHAT, CDR2 FQNNGV. The CDR3 totals 15 residues. Between the trimmed V and J ends, which lost 3 bases and 4 bases, there was a span of 14 bases. For the CDR3, the DNA is TGTGCCAGCAGCTTTTTGGTTGGGGGTTCAGATACGCAGTATTTT. This encodes CASSFLVGGSDTQYF.

The V and J genes are TRBV7-2 and TRBJ2-5; D is unclear. Gene TRBJ2-1 matches the end of the DNA better, so the J call may be wrong. In germline, CDR1 is SGHTA, CDR2 FQGNSA. This CDR3 comprises 15 residues. The CDR3 is CASSLQPEYYNEQFF. The DNA for the CDR3 is TGTGCCAGCAGCTTACAGCCAGAGTACTACAATGAGCAGTTCTTC.

This clonotype has more than one count but fewer than ten. V usage is TRBV15 and J usage is TRBJ1-1; D might be TRBD1 (5 bases). CDR3 size: 14 residues. CDR1 and CDR2 from the germline V gene are LNHNV and YYDKDF (reference sequence). The germline V and J ends were trimmed by 8 bases and 6 bases, with 19 bases remaining between them. CDR3 protein: CATGGARQLPEAFF. The CDR3 DNA follows: TGTGCCACCGGCGGGGCCCGACAGTTACCTGAAGCTTTCTTT. Supplemented by reference TRBV15 and TRBJ1-1, the full variable domain reads DAMVIQNPRYQVTQFGKPVTLSCSQTLNHNVMYWYQQKSSQAPKLLFHYYDKDFNNEADTPDNFQSRRPNTSFCFLDIRSPGLGDTAMYLCATGGARQLPEAFFGQGTRLTVV.

The rearrangement uses TRBV29-1 and TRBJ1-1, with a tentative D call TRBD1 (6 bases). Germline values: CDR1 SQVTM, CDR2 ANQGSEA. The CDR3 is 13 residues long. V lost 6 bases to trimming and J lost 0 bases, with 11 bases between them. CDR3 protein: CSVSGHLNTEAFF. CDR3 bases: TGCAGCGTGTCGGGACACTTGAACACTGAAGCTTTCTTT.

The rearrangement links TRBV2 to TRBJ2-3, with TRBD2 matching over 14 bases. CDR1 SNHLY and CDR2 FYNNEI come from the germline V gene. Germline trimming cut 1 base from V and 1 base from J; bases unmatched to any gene: 7. The CDR3 totals 19 residues. Here the CDR3 DNA reads TGTGCCAGCAGTGAAGTAGGGACTAGCGGGAGATACGGCACAGATACGCAGTATTTT. Its translation is CASSEVGTSGRYGTDTQYF.

The gene calls are TRBV20-1 and TRBJ2-1; the D gene could be TRBD1 or TRBD2 (5 bases each). Deletions cut 0 bases from V and 9 bases from J, with 12 bases between. This CDR3 is 13 amino acids long. Germline loops: CDR1 DFQATT, CDR2 SNEGSKA (reference sequence). The CDR3 loop is CSARDQGGPEQFF. As DNA, the CDR3 is TGCAGTGCTAGAGATCAGGGCGGGCCTGAGCAGTTCTTC.